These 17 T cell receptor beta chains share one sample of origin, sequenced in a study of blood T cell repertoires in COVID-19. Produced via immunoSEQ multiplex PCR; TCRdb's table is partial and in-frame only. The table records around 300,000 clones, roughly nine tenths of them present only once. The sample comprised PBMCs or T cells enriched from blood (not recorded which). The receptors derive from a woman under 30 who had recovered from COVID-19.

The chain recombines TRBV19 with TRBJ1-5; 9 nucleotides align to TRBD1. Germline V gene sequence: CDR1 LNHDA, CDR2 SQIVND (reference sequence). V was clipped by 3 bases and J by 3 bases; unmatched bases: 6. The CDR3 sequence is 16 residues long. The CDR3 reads CASSILGTGNNQPQHF. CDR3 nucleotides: TGTGCCAGTAGTATTTTGGGGACAGGGAACAATCAGCCCCAGCATTTT.

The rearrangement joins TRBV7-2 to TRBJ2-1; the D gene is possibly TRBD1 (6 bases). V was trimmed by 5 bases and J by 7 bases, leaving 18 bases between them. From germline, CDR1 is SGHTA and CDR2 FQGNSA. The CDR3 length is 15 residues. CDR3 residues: CASSPLVGGVNEQFF. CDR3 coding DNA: TGTGCCAGCAGCCCCTTAGTTGGGGGCGTGAATGAGCAGTTCTTC.

This CDR3 is CASSQEGQGRVGELFF. The CDR3 nucleotides read TGTGCCAGCAGCCAAGAGGGACAGGGGAGGGTCGGGGAGCTGTTTTTT. The chain joins TRBV4-2 to TRBJ2-2; 10 bases are shared with TRBD1. J was trimmed by 7 bases and V by 0 bases; bases with no gene match: 5. CDR1 and CDR2 (germline): LGHNA, YNFKEQ. The CDR3 length is 16 residues.

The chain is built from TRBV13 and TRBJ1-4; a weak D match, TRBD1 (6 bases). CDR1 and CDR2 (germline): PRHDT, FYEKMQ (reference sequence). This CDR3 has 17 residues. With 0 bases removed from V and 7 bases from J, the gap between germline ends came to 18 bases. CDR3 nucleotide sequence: TGTGCCAGCAGCTTAGGGCGGGGGCGCATTCAGGGTGAAAAACTGTTTTTT. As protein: CASSLGRGRIQGEKLFF.

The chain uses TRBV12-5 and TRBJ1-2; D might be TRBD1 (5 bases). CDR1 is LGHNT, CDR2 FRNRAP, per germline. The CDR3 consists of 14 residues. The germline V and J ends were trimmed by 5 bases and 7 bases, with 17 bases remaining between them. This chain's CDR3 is CASGPYWSTVGYTF. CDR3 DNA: TGTGCTAGTGGTCCGTACTGGTCGACAGTTGGCTACACCTTC.

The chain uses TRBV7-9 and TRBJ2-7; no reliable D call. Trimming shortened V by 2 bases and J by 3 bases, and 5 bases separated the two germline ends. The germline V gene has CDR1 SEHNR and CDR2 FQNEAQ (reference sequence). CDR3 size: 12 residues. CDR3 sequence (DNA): TGTGCCAGCAGCTTAAACATCTACGAGCAGTACTTC. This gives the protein CASSLNIYEQYF.

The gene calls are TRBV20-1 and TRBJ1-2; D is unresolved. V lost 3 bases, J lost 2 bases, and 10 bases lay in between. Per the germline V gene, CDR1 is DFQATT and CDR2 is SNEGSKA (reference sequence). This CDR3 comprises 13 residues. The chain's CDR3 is CSASVGRNYGYTF. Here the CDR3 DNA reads TGCAGTGCTAGTGTAGGCAGGAACTATGGCTACACCTTC.

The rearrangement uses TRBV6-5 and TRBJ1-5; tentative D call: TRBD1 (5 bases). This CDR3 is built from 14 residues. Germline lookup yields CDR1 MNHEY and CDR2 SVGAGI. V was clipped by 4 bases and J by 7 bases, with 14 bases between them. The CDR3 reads CASSWGGESQPQHF. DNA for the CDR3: TGTGCCAGCAGTTGGGGGGGGGAAAGCCAGCCCCAGCATTTT.

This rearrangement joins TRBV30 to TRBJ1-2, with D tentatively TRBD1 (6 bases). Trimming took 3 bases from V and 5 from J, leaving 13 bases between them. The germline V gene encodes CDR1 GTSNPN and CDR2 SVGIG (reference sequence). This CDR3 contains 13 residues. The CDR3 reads CAWRTGNEYGYTF. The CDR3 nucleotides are TGTGCCTGGAGGACAGGCAACGAGTATGGCTACACCTTC.

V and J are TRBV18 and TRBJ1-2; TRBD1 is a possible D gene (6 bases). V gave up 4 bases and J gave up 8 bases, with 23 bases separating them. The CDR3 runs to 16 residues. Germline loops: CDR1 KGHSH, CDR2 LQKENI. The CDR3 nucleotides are TGTGCCAGCTCACACGAAACCGGGACAATCGCAGGGGGCTACACCTTC. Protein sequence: CASSHETGTIAGGYTF.

The CDR3 is CASRRERDTEAFF. The DNA for the CDR3 is TGTGCCAGCAGAAGGGAGCGGGACACTGAAGCTTTCTTT. The rearrangement joins TRBV6-5 to TRBJ1-1; D is ambiguous. V shed 6 bases and J shed 3 bases, with 11 bases lying between them. CDR1 and CDR2 (germline): MNHEY, SVGAGI. The CDR3 runs 13 residues.

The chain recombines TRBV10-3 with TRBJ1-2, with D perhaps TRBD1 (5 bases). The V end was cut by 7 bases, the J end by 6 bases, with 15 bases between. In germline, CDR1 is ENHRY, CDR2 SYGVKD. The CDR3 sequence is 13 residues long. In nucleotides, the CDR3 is TGTGCCATCAAGGGCCAGGGCGGGGATGGCTACACCTTC. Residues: CAIKGQGGDGYTF.

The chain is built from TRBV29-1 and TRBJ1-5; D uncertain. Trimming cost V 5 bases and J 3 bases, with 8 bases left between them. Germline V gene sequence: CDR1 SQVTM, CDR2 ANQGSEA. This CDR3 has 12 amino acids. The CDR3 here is CSVSQLNQPQHF. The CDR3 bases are TGCAGCGTTTCACAGCTCAATCAGCCCCAGCATTTT.

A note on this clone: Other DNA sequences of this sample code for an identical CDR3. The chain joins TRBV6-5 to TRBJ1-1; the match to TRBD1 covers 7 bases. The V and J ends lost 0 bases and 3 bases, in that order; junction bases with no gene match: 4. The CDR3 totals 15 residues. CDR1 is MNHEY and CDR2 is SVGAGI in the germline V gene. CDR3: CASSYSRGGYTEAFF. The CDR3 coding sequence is TGTGCCAGCAGTTACTCAAGAGGGGGCTACACTGAAGCTTTCTTT.

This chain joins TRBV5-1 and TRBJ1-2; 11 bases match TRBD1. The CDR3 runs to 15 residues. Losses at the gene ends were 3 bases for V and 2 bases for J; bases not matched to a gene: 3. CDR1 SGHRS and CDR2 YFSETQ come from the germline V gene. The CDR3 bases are TGCGCCAGCAGCTCCGGGACAGGGGGGAACTATGGCTACACCTTC. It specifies CASSSGTGGNYGYTF.

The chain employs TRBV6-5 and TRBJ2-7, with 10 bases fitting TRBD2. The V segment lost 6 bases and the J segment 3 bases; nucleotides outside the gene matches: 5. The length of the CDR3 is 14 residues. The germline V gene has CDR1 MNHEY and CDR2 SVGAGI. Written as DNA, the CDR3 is TGTGCCAGCAGCTCGACTAGCGGGTTCTACGAGCAGTACTTC. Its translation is CASSSTSGFYEQYF.

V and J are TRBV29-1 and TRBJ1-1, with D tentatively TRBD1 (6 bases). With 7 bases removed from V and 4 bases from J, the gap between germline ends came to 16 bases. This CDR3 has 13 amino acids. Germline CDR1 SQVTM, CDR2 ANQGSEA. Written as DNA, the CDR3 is TGCAGCGCCGCCCGCTTCAGGGGCACTGAAGCTTTCTTT. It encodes CSAARFRGTEAFF.